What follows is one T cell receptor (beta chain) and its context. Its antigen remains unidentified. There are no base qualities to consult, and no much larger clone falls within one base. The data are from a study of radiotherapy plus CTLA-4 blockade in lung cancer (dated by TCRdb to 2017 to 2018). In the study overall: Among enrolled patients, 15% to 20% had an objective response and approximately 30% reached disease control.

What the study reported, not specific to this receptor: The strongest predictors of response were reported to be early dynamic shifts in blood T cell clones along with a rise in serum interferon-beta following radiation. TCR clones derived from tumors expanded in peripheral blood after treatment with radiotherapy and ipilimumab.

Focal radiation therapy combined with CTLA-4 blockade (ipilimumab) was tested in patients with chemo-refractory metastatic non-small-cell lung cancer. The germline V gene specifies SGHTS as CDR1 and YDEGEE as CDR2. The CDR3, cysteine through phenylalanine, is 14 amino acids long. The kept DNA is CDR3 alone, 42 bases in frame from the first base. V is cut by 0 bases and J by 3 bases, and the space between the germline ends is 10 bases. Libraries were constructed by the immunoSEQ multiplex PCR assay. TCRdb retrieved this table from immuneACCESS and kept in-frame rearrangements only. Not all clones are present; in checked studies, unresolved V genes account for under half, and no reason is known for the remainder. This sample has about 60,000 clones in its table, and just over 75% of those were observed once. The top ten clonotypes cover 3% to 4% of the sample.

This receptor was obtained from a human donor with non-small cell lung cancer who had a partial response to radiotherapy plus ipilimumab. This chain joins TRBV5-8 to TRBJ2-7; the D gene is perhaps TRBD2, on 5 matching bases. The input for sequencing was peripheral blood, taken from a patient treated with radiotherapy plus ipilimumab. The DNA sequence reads TGTGCCAGCAGCTTGGCGGGAACCTACTACGAGCAGTACTTC. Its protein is CASSLAGTYYEQYF.